This T cell receptor beta chain was identified in a study of cytomegalovirus exposure and HLA in healthy donors. This clone was picked up one time. The CDR3 loop spans 12 amino acids. Looked up from germline, CDR1 is SGHRS and CDR2 is YFSETQ. Trimming cost V 4 bases and J 11 bases; bases outside gene matches: 8. In the PCR, 60 Vbeta and 13 Jbeta primers were used. Profiling relied on immunoSEQ multiplex PCR, and the TCRdb table lists in-frame clones only, not all of them. Seen here are 160,000 or so clones, 70% to 85% observed once, and the top ten hold 2% to 2.5%. The gene calls are TRBV5-1 and TRBJ1-1; 7 bases line up with TRBD1. The sequencing sample was made of PBMCs. The receptor's source is a human donor in good health. CDR3 in DNA: TGCGCCAGCAGCACCCAAGACAGGGAGGCTTTCTTT. This encodes CASSTQDREAFF. The whole variable domain, filled in from reference TRBV5-1 and TRBJ1-1, reads KAGVTQTPRYLIKTRGQQVTLSCSPISGHRSVSWYQQTPGQGLQFLFEYFSETQRNKGNFPGRFSGRQFSNSRSEMNVSTLELGDSALYLCASSTQDREAFFGQGTRLTVV.